Below, 18 T cell receptor beta chains from the same sample are listed, as sequenced in a study of blood T cell repertoires in COVID-19. Generated by immunoSEQ multiplex PCR, the TCRdb table keeps only in-frame clones and is missing some. This table has 55,000 to 80,000 clones, roughly nine tenths appearing once. The source material was peripheral blood. These receptors were obtained from a man aged 45-60 years with acute or convalescent COVID-19.

The chain joins TRBV27 to TRBJ2-1, with TRBD2 identical over 7 bases. Germline CDR1 MNHEY, CDR2 SMNVEV (reference sequence). With 6 bases clipped from V and 7 bases from J, the junction kept 12 bases outside the gene matches. The CDR3 runs 15 residues. For the CDR3, the DNA is TGTGCCAGCAGGCCCGGGACTACGACGTGGAATGAGCAGTTCTTC. Translated, it gives CASRPGTTTWNEQFF.

The genes are TRBV19 and TRBJ1-1, with 9 nucleotides matching TRBD1. J gave up 4 bases and V 1 base, and 7 bases lay outside the gene matches. Germline CDR1 reads LNHDA; CDR2 reads SQIVND (reference sequence). This CDR3 has 16 amino acids. The chain's CDR3 is CASSIGFVQGATEAFF. The CDR3, as DNA: TGTGCCAGTAGTATAGGTTTCGTACAGGGGGCCACTGAAGCTTTCTTT.

The J gene is TRBJ2-6, the V gene TRBV6-5; D may be TRBD1 (5 bases). The CDR3 is 15 residues long. V was pared by 6 bases and J by 0 bases, with 9 bases between. Germline V gives CDR1 MNHEY, CDR2 SVGAGI. The CDR3 is CASRQGGSGANVLTF. CDR3 sequence (DNA): TGTGCCAGCAGGCAGGGTGGCTCTGGGGCCAACGTCCTGACTTTC.

The chain links TRBV24-1 to TRBJ2-3; 7 nucleotides line up with TRBD2. This CDR3 has 17 amino acids. The ends lost 1 base at V and 4 bases at J; junction bases unmatched: 10. Germline V lookup: CDR1 KGHDR, CDR2 SFDVKD. CDR3 in DNA: TGTGCCACCAGTGATTTAGGAGGGACTGGGGGGGCAGATACGCAGTATTTT. It encodes CATSDLGGTGGADTQYF.

V gene TRBV5-1 combines with J gene TRBJ2-5; TRBD1 matches 11 bases. The V gene end was trimmed by 3 bases and the J gene end by 2 bases; junction bases not matched to a gene: 3. Germline CDR1 and CDR2: SGHRS and YFSETQ. This CDR3 region has 15 residues. This CDR3 reads CASSYGTGGQETQYF. The CDR3 bases are TGCGCCAGCAGCTACGGGACAGGGGGGCAAGAGACCCAGTACTTC. Filled out from reference TRBV5-1 and TRBJ2-5, the complete variable domain reads KAGVTQTPRYLIKTRGQQVTLSCSPISGHRSVSWYQQTPGQGLQFLFEYFSETQRNKGNFPGRFSGRQFSNSRSEMNVSTLELGDSALYLCASSYGTGGQETQYFGPGTRLLVL.

CDR3 nucleotide sequence: TGTGCCAGCAGTTACTCTCGCCAGGGCACTTCACCCCTCCACTTT. As protein: CASSYSRQGTSPLHF. V is TRBV6-5 and J is TRBJ1-6; perhaps TRBD1 as D (5 bases). V was shortened by 0 bases and J by 9 bases, with 12 bases between the two germline ends. CDR3 length equals 15 residues. Germline-derived CDR1 and CDR2 are MNHEY and SVGAGI.

The table lists this clone with a count of one. J is TRBJ1-2 and V is TRBV28; TRBD1 matches 8 bases. With V trimmed by 3 bases and J by 5 bases, 14 bases remained unmatched. The germline V gene encodes CDR1 MDHEN and CDR2 SYDVKM. CDR3 length: 17 amino acids. CDR3: CASSFAGGGEVEYGYTF. The CDR3 DNA is TGTGCCAGCAGTTTTGCAGGGGGCGGGGAGGTGGAGTATGGCTACACCTTC.

V and J are TRBV11-2 and TRBJ1-1; 9 bases align to TRBD1. The CDR3 extends over 13 amino acids. V dropped 4 bases and J dropped 4; count of bases not matched to a gene: 1. Germline V gives CDR1 SGHAT, CDR2 FQNNGV. The CDR3 DNA reads as TGTGCCAGCAGCTGGACAGGGGCCACTGAAGCTTTCTTT. Its translation: CASSWTGATEAFF.

The chain joins TRBV18 to TRBJ2-2; TRBD2 aligns across 10 bases. This CDR3 spans 18 amino acids. CDR1 and CDR2 from the germline V gene are KGHSH and LQKENI. The junction had 10 bases not matched to a gene; V was cut back by 2 bases and J by 4 bases. CDR3 DNA: TGTGCCAGCTCACCATTTCAACTAGCGGGACTCCCCACCGGGGAGCTGTTTTTT. Encoded protein: CASSPFQLAGLPTGELFF.

Here the CDR3 reads CASSIGLQGNQPQHF. The CDR3 DNA follows: TGTGCCAGTAGTATAGGTCTACAGGGGAATCAGCCCCAGCATTTT. The chain carries TRBV19 and TRBJ1-5, with 7 bases that match TRBD1. With 1 base clipped from V and 4 bases from J, the junction kept 4 bases outside the gene matches. CDR1 is LNHDA, CDR2 SQIVND, per germline (reference sequence). The length of the CDR3 is 15 residues.

The gene calls are TRBV7-2 and TRBJ2-4, with D possibly being TRBD2 (6 bases). The germline V and J ends were trimmed by 1 base and 0 bases, with 19 bases remaining between them. Germline V gene lookup returns CDR1 SGHTA and CDR2 FQGNSA. The CDR3 runs 19 residues. The DNA for the CDR3 is TGTGCCAGCAGCTTAGTACCCCCTAGCGACTGGGGAGCCAAAAACATTCAGTACTTC. Translating it yields CASSLVPPSDWGAKNIQYF.

The chain joins TRBV19 to TRBJ2-1; the match to TRBD1 covers 9 bases. With 1 base clipped from V and 2 bases from J, the junction kept 9 bases outside the gene matches. The length of the CDR3 is 18 residues. Germline V gene lookup returns CDR1 LNHDA and CDR2 SQIVND (reference sequence). The CDR3 DNA reads TGTGCCAGTAGTATAGTCGGGTCGACAGGGGGAGCCTACAATGAGCAGTTCTTC. Protein product: CASSIVGSTGGAYNEQFF.

The genes are TRBV7-8 and TRBJ2-5; 9 bases align to TRBD2. With V trimmed by 8 bases and J by 5 bases, 12 bases remained unmatched. Germline V gene lookup returns CDR1 SGHVS and CDR2 FQNEAQ. This CDR3 has 15 amino acids. This chain's CDR3 is CASRPRGRVIETQYF. The CDR3 nucleotides read TGTGCCAGCCGCCCCCGCGGGAGGGTTATTGAGACCCAGTACTTC.

The V call is TRBV15, the J call TRBJ1-2; 7 bases fit TRBD1. The V gene end was trimmed by 3 bases and the J gene end by 6 bases; junction bases not matched to a gene: 7. This CDR3 contains 14 residues. Germline CDR1 reads LNHNV; CDR2 reads YYDKDF (reference sequence). CDR3 bases: TGTGCCACCAGCAGCCGCGTTACAGGGGATGGCTACACCTTC. It encodes CATSSRVTGDGYTF. Combining the CDR3 with reference TRBV15 and TRBJ1-2 gives the whole variable domain DAMVIQNPRYQVTQFGKPVTLSCSQTLNHNVMYWYQQKSSQAPKLLFHYYDKDFNNEADTPDNFQSRRPNTSFCFLDIRSPGLGDTAMYLCATSSRVTGDGYTFGSGTRLTVV.

The chain uses TRBV18 and TRBJ1-2; tentative D call: TRBD1 (6 bases). The ends were cut back, 2 bases at V and 2 bases at J, with 6 bases in the middle. CDR3 length: 13 amino acids. Germline lookup yields CDR1 KGHSH and CDR2 LQKENI. The CDR3 reads CASSPGGNYGYTF. DNA of the CDR3: TGTGCCAGCTCACCAGGGGGCAACTATGGCTACACCTTC.

CDR3 bases: TGCGCCAGCAGCTCCCCGGGACTAGCTGGGCTTAATGAGCAGTTCTTC. Residues: CASSSPGLAGLNEQFF. The V call is TRBV5-1, the J call TRBJ2-1; 9 nucleotides line up with TRBD2. Germline assignment: CDR1 SGHRS and CDR2 YFSETQ. The CDR3 covers 16 residues. With 3 bases clipped from V and 7 bases from J, the junction kept 11 bases outside the gene matches. The whole variable domain, filled in from reference TRBV5-1 and TRBJ2-1, reads KAGVTQTPRYLIKTRGQQVTLSCSPISGHRSVSWYQQTPGQGLQFLFEYFSETQRNKGNFPGRFSGRQFSNSRSEMNVSTLELGDSALYLCASSSPGLAGLNEQFFGPGTRLTVL.

The chain is built from TRBV6-5 and TRBJ1-4; D is possibly TRBD1 (5 bases). This CDR3 region has 16 residues. CDR1 MNHEY and CDR2 SVGAGI come from the germline V gene. V lost 0 bases and J 6 bases, leaving 14 bases between the germline ends. The CDR3 coding sequence is TGTGCCAGCAGTTACTCGATGAGCGGGGGGGATGAAAAACTGTTTTTT. Amino acid sequence: CASSYSMSGGDEKLFF.

This chain joins TRBV27 and TRBJ1-2, with a weak D call TRBD1 (6 bases). V was cut by 2 bases and J by 10 bases, with 11 bases left in between. CDR1 and CDR2 from the germline V gene are MNHEY and SMNVEV (reference sequence). CDR3 size: 12 residues. In DNA form, the CDR3 reads TGTGCCAGCAGTTTAGAGGGACACTCCTACACCTTC. This translates into CASSLEGHSYTF.